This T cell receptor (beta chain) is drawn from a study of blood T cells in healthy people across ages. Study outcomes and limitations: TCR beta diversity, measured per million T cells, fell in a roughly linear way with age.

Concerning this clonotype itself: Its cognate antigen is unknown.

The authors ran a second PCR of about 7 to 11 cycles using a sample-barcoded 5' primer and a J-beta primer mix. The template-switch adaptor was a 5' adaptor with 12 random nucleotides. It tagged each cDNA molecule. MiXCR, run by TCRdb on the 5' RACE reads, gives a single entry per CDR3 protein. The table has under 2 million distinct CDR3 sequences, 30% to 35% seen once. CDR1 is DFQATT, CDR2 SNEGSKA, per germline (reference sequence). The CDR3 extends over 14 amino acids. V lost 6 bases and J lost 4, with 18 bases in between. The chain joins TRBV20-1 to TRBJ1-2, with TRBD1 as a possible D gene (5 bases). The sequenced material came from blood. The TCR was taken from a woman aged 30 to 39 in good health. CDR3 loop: CSAYRRAGSYGYTF. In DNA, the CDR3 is TGCAGTGCCTACCGCAGGGCAGGTAGCTATGGCTACACCTTC.